A single sample is the source of the 27 T cell receptor beta chains below, sequenced in a study of blood T cell repertoires in COVID-19. Repertoires were generated with immunoSEQ multiplex PCR, while TCRdb's copy carries only in-frame clones and drops some. The sample contains some 490,000 clones, 88% of which appear only once. The sample comprised PBMCs or T cells enriched from blood (not recorded which). Receptors were obtained from a woman aged 55 to 70 who had recovered from COVID-19.

The rearrangement links TRBV21-1 to TRBJ2-5; no check of the table's D call, TRBD1, against the DNA was made. TRBV21-1 is termed a pseudogene. The CDR3 consists of 17 residues. CDR3 residues: CASSFQGQEDPQETQYF. CDR3 sequence (DNA): TGTGCCAGCAGCTTTCAGGGACAGGAAGATCCTCAAGAGACCCAGTACTTC.

The count of this clone is one. This CDR3 is CASSRDISYEQYF. The CDR3 region has the DNA TGTGCCAGCAGTCGGGACATCTCCTACGAGCAGTACTTC. This chain joins TRBV5-5 and TRBJ2-7, with D possibly matching TRBD1 (6 bases). Deletions cut 5 bases from V and 0 bases from J, with 9 bases between. This CDR3 spans 13 amino acids. The germline CDR1 and CDR2 sequences are SGHKS and YYEKEE (reference sequence).

Concerning this clone: Different DNA sequences within this sample yield the same CDR3. CDR3 in amino acids: CSVGQGTEAFF. CDR3 nucleotides: TGCAGCGTGGGGCAGGGGACTGAAGCTTTCTTT. The chain links TRBV29-1 to TRBJ1-1, with TRBD1 as a possible D gene (6 bases). This CDR3 has 11 residues. V lost 6 bases and J lost 5, with 10 bases in between. Per germline, CDR1 SQVTM and CDR2 ANQGSEA.

The V call is TRBV6-5, the J call TRBJ1-1; D may be TRBD1 (5 bases). CDR3 length equals 14 residues. Germline values: CDR1 MNHEY, CDR2 SVGAGI. Trimming removed 2 bases at V and 1 base at J, with 8 bases between. The CDR3: CASSYGGGNTEAFF. The CDR3, as DNA: TGTGCCAGCAGTTACGGGGGGGGGAACACTGAAGCTTTCTTT.

The chain is built from TRBV2 and TRBJ1-1; D gene unclear. Germline values: CDR1 SNHLY, CDR2 FYNNEI. This CDR3 has 16 amino acids. The V end was cut by 8 bases, the J end by 0 bases, with 19 bases between. This CDR3 reads CASAAPGGGMNTEAFF. Written as DNA, the CDR3 is TGTGCCAGCGCCGCCCCGGGAGGAGGGATGAACACTGAAGCTTTCTTT.

The V gene is TRBV12-3 or TRBV12-4, the J gene TRBJ2-1; no clear D. V lost 1 base and J 11 bases, leaving 9 bases between the germline ends. The CDR3 is made up of 12 amino acids. CDR3 protein: CASSLGSAQQFF. CDR3 DNA: TGTGCCAGCAGTTTAGGAAGCGCGCAGCAGTTCTTC.

J is TRBJ1-2 and V is TRBV7-9; 10 bases agree with TRBD1. This CDR3 has 16 amino acids. Germline V CDR1 and CDR2: SEHNR, FQNEAQ (reference sequence). The trim removed 4 bases at V and 4 bases at J, leaving 9 bases unmatched. CDR3 loop: CASSSDRGGPFYGYTF. In DNA form, the CDR3 reads TGTGCCAGCAGCTCGGACAGGGGGGGCCCTTTCTATGGCTACACCTTC.

This chain connects TRBV7-2 to TRBJ2-1, with 7 bases matching TRBD2. V lost 2 bases and J lost 9; bases outside the gene matches: 10. Germline values: CDR1 SGHTA, CDR2 FQGNSA. This CDR3 has 15 residues. The CDR3 coding sequence is TGTGCCAGCAGCTTACGACCGGGGGGAACAAGTGAGCAGTTCTTC. It yields the protein CASSLRPGGTSEQFF.

The V gene is TRBV18, the J gene TRBJ2-2; no clear D. Trimming left V 3 bases short and J 4 bases short, with 6 bases between. The germline V gene has CDR1 KGHSH and CDR2 LQKENI. CDR3 length: 13 residues. The CDR3 DNA follows: TGTGCCAGCTCACCCCGAGGCACCGGGGAGCTGTTTTTT. Protein sequence: CASSPRGTGELFF. Drawing the rest from reference TRBV18 and TRBJ2-2, the complete variable domain is NAGVMQNPRHLVRRRGQEARLRCSPMKGHSHVYWYRQLPEEGLKFMVYLQKENIIDESGMPKERFSAEFPKEGPSILRIQQVVRGDSAAYFCASSPRGTGELFFGEGSRLTVL.

This chain connects TRBV19 to TRBJ2-6; D not certain. The V end lost 2 bases, the J end lost 0 bases, and 5 bases lay between the germline ends. Germline V gene lookup returns CDR1 LNHDA and CDR2 SQIVND (reference sequence). The CDR3 is 15 amino acids. This CDR3 reads CASSILGSGANVLTF. The CDR3, as DNA: TGTGCCAGTAGTATACTCGGCTCTGGGGCCAACGTCCTGACTTTC.

The CDR3 sequence: CASSPSGQGKYEQYV. The CDR3 region has the DNA TGCGCCAGCAGCCCGTCGGGACAGGGGAAGTACGAGCAGTACGTC. The genes are TRBV5-1 and TRBJ2-7, with TRBD1 matching 10 bases. The CDR3 spans 15 residues. Trimming took 4 bases from V and 4 from J; bases not matched to a gene: 8. Germline CDR1 reads SGHRS; CDR2 reads YFSETQ.

The chain uses TRBV28 and TRBJ1-2, with D possibly matching TRBD1 (6 bases). This CDR3 is built from 13 residues. The germline V and J ends were trimmed by 4 bases and 6 bases, with 12 bases remaining between them. Germline lookup yields CDR1 MDHEN and CDR2 SYDVKM. The CDR3 region is CASSSTGWNGYTF. The CDR3 bases are TGTGCCAGCAGTTCTACAGGGTGGAATGGCTACACCTTC.

This chain joins TRBV9 and TRBJ2-1; the match to TRBD2 covers 11 bases. The V and J ends lost 0 bases and 8 bases, in that order; junction bases with no gene match: 4. This CDR3 contains 15 residues. Germline V gene sequence: CDR1 SGDLS, CDR2 YYNGEE. CDR3 protein: CASSVVSGGAHEQFF. CDR3 nucleotide sequence: TGTGCCAGCAGCGTAGTTAGCGGGGGGGCCCATGAGCAGTTCTTC.

The gene calls are TRBV10-2 and TRBJ2-3, with D possibly TRBD1 on 5 matching bases. This CDR3 comprises 14 residues. V was clipped by 6 bases and J by 3 bases, with 13 bases between them. Germline values: CDR1 WSHSY, CDR2 SAAADI. The CDR3 coding sequence is TGCGCCAGCAGGGACACGGGCAGGACAGATACGCAGTATTTT. Its protein product is CASRDTGRTDTQYF.

This rearrangement joins TRBV7-9 to TRBJ2-5, with D tentatively TRBD1 (6 bases). The CDR3 is 13 residues long. The germline gives CDR1 SEHNR, CDR2 FQNEAQ (reference sequence). The V end lost 5 bases, the J end lost 5 bases, and 12 bases lay between the germline ends. DNA of the CDR3: TGTGCCAGCAGCCCAGGGGTCCCCGAGACCCAGTACTTC. As protein: CASSPGVPETQYF.

The V call is TRBV7-7, the J call TRBJ2-5, with 8 bases matching TRBD1. The CDR3 contains 15 residues. Per germline, CDR1 SSHAT and CDR2 FNYEAQ (reference sequence). The V segment lost 3 bases and the J segment 5 bases; nucleotides outside the gene matches: 8. The CDR3 nucleotides read TGTGCCAGCAGCTTTCAGCAGGGGGCACGGGAGACCCAGTACTTC. Its translation is CASSFQQGARETQYF.

Notes on this clone: This same CDR3 is encoded by further DNA sequences in the sample. The chain joins TRBV5-1 to TRBJ1-4; 8 positions agree with TRBD1. This CDR3 region has 15 residues. Losses at the gene ends were 4 bases for V and 7 bases for J; bases not matched to a gene: 9. Germline assignment: CDR1 SGHRS and CDR2 YFSETQ. The CDR3 region has the DNA TGCGCCAGCAGCCCGGCGGGGACAGGCTCTGAAAAACTGTTTTTT. It yields the protein CASSPAGTGSEKLFF. The full variable domain, completed using reference TRBV5-1 and TRBJ1-4, is KAGVTQTPRYLIKTRGQQVTLSCSPISGHRSVSWYQQTPGQGLQFLFEYFSETQRNKGNFPGRFSGRQFSNSRSEMNVSTLELGDSALYLCASSPAGTGSEKLFFGSGTQLSVL.

A remark on this clone: Different DNA sequences within this sample yield the same CDR3. The CDR3 region has the DNA TGTGCCACCACCGGGACAGGGGATCAGCCCCAGCATTTT. Protein: CATTGTGDQPQHF. V gene TRBV10-3 combines with J gene TRBJ1-5; 10 positions agree with TRBD1. From germline, CDR1 is ENHRY and CDR2 SYGVKD. With 10 bases clipped from V and 5 bases from J, the junction kept 5 bases outside the gene matches. The CDR3 sequence is 13 residues long.

The genes are TRBV29-1 and TRBJ1-1, with 7 bases lining up with TRBD1. Germline values: CDR1 SQVTM, CDR2 ANQGSEA. The CDR3 totals 13 residues. With V trimmed by 4 bases and J by 4 bases, 6 bases remained unmatched. The CDR3 bases are TGCAGCGTTGGACGGACAGGAGGCACTGAAGCTTTCTTT. Translated: CSVGRTGGTEAFF.

This chain joins TRBV7-2 and TRBJ2-1, with D perhaps matching TRBD2 (5 bases). Germline CDR1 reads SGHTA; CDR2 reads FQGNSA. The CDR3 is 15 amino acids. Trimming cost V 7 bases and J 3 bases, with 16 bases left between them. CDR3 sequence reads: CASTQTPAVYNEQFF. CDR3 DNA: TGTGCCAGCACACAAACCCCAGCGGTCTACAATGAGCAGTTCTTC.

The gene calls are TRBV24-1 and TRBJ2-2; weak D call: TRBD1 (5 bases). Germline-derived CDR1 and CDR2 are KGHDR and SFDVKD. V was pared by 2 bases and J by 4 bases, with 13 bases between. This CDR3 has 16 amino acids. As DNA, the CDR3 is TGTGCCACCAGTGATTCCCAGGGAACCCCCACCGGGGAGCTGTTTTTT. It encodes CATSDSQGTPTGELFF.

This clone appeared a single time. The V and J genes are TRBV12-5 and TRBJ2-1; TRBD2 agrees at 13 bases. Germline trimming cut 7 bases from V and 7 bases from J; bases unmatched to any gene: 16. CDR3 size: 18 residues. Germline loops: CDR1 LGHNT, CDR2 FRNRAP. CDR3 nucleotide sequence: TGTGCTAGTGCCTCGGGACTAGCGGGGCTAAATCTAGGGAATGAGCAGTTCTTC. Translated, it gives CASASGLAGLNLGNEQFF.

This chain uses TRBV7-8 with TRBJ1-2; TRBD1 is a possible D gene (6 bases). Germline V gives CDR1 SGHVS, CDR2 FQNEAQ. There are 21 residues in the CDR3. Trimming pared 4 bases from V and 5 bases from J, leaving 35 bases between. The CDR3 protein is CASSSSIPGQAERGSRYGYTF. The CDR3 DNA follows: TGTGCCAGCAGCTCCTCGATACCGGGACAAGCCGAGAGGGGCTCGAGATATGGCTACACCTTC. Variable domain in full (rest from reference TRBV7-8 and TRBJ1-2): GAGVSQSPRYKVAKRGQDVALRCDPISGHVSLFWYQQALGQGPEFLTYFQNEAQLDKSGLPSDRFFAERPEGSVSTLKIQRTQQEDSAVYLCASSSSIPGQAERGSRYGYTFGSGTRLTVV.

Concerning this clone: The same CDR3 can be traced to other DNA sequences in this sample. The genes are TRBV19 and TRBJ1-5; D remains ambiguous. Germline V gene sequence: CDR1 LNHDA, CDR2 SQIVND (reference sequence). CDR3 length: 13 residues. With 3 bases removed from V and 4 bases from J, the gap between germline ends came to 7 bases. CDR3 amino acids: CASSIEGNQPQHF. In DNA, the CDR3 is TGTGCCAGTAGTATTGAGGGAAATCAGCCCCAGCATTTT.

The DNA for the CDR3 is TGTGCTAGTGGCCTCGGAACGGGTAACGGCAATTCACCCCTCCACTTT. This translates into CASGLGTGNGNSPLHF. The rearrangement joins TRBV12-5 to TRBJ1-6; unclear D gene. Germline V gene data show CDR1 as LGHNT and CDR2 as FRNRAP. The V and J ends lost 6 bases and 7 bases respectively, with 19 bases between them. This CDR3 is 16 amino acids long.

This clone is a singleton in its sample. The CDR3 spells CSVVSSRDSENYGYTF. The DNA of the CDR3 is TGCAGCGTTGTTTCGTCCCGGGACAGCGAAAACTATGGCTACACCTTC. J is TRBJ1-2 and V is TRBV29-1, with 7 nucleotides matching TRBD1. This CDR3 is built from 16 residues. CDR1 SQVTM and CDR2 ANQGSEA come from the germline V gene. The V and J ends lost 4 bases and 2 bases, in that order; junction bases with no gene match: 13.

The chain joins TRBV11-3 to TRBJ2-3; no clear D gene. The V and J ends lost 5 bases and 6 bases respectively, with 6 bases between them. CDR1 is SGHNT and CDR2 is YENEEA in the germline V gene. This CDR3 is built from 11 residues. CDR3 DNA: TGTGCCAGCAGCCTCAGGGATACGCAGTATTTT. It translates to CASSLRDTQYF.